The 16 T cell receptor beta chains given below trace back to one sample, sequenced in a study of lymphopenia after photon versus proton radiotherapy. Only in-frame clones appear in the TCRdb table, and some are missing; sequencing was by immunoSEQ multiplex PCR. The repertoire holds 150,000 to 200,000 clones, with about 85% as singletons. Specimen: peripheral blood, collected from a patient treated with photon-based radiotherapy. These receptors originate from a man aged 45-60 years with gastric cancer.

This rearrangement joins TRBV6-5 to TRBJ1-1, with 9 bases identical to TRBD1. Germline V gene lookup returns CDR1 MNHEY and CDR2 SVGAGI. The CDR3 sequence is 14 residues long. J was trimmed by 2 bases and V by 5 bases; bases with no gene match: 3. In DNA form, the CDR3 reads TGTGCCAGCAGTGAGGACAGGGGAAACACTGAAGCTTTCTTT. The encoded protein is CASSEDRGNTEAFF.

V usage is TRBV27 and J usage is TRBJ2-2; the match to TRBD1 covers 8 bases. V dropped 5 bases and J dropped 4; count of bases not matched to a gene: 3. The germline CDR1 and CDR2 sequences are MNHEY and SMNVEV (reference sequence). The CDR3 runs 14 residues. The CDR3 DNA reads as TGTGCCAGCAGTCCCGGACAGGGCACCGGGGAGCTGTTTTTT. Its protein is CASSPGQGTGELFF.

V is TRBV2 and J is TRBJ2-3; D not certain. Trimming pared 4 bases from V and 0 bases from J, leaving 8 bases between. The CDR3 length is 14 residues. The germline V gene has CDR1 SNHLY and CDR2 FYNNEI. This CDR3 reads CASSVAESTDTQYF. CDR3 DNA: TGTGCCAGCAGTGTTGCGGAAAGCACAGATACGCAGTATTTT.

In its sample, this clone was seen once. CDR3 in DNA: TGTGCCAGCAGCTTGAGGGGGAGTTCGTCCTACGAGCAGTACTTC. It specifies CASSLRGSSSYEQYF. J is TRBJ2-7 and V is TRBV6-5; a weak D match, TRBD1 (6 bases). This CDR3 is built from 15 residues. V dropped 6 bases and J dropped 1 base, with 16 bases sitting between them. Germline V lookup: CDR1 MNHEY, CDR2 SVGAGI.

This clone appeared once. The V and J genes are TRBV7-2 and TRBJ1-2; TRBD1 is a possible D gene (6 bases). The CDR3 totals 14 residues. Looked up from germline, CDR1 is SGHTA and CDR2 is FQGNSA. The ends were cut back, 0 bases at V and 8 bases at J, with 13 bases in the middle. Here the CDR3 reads CASSLAPGGQGYTF. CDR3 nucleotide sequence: TGTGCCAGCAGCTTAGCCCCGGGGGGGCAGGGCTACACCTTC.

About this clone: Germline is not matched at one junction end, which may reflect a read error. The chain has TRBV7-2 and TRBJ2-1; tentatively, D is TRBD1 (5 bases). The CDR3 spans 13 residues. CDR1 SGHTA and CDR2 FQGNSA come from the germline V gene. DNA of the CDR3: TGTGCCAGCAGCTCGGACACCTACAATGCGCAGTTCTTC. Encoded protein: CASSSDTYNAQFF.

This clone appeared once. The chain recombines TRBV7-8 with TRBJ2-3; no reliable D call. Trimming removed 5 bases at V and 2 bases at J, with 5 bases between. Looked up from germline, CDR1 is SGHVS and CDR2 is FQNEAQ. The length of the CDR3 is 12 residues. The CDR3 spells CASSPTTDTQYF. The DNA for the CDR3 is TGTGCCAGCAGCCCGACCACAGATACGCAGTATTTT.

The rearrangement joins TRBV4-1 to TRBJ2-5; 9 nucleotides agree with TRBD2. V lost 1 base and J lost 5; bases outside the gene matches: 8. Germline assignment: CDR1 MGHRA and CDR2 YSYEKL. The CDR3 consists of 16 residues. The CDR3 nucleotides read TGCGCCAGCAGCCAAGGGGGTAGCGGGAGATGGGAGACCCAGTACTTC. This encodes CASSQGGSGRWETQYF.

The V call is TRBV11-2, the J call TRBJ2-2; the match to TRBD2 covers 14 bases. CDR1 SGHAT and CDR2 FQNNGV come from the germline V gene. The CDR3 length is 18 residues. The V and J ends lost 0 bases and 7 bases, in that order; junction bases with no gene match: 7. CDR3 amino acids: CASSLDRTSGRWNGELFF. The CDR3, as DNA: TGTGCCAGCAGCTTAGATCGGACTAGCGGGAGGTGGAACGGGGAGCTGTTTTTT.

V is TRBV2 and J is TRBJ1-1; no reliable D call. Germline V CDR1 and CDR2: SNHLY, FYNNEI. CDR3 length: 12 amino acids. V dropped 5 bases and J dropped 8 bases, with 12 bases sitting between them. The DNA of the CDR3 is TGTGCCAGCAGTTTAAGGACCCCCGAAGCTTTCTTT. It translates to CASSLRTPEAFF. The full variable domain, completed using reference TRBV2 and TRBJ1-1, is EPEVTQTPSHQVTQMGQEVILRCVPISNHLYFYWYRQILGQKVEFLVSFYNNEISEKSEIFDDQFSVERPDGSNFTLKIRSTKLEDSAMYFCASSLRTPEAFFGQGTRLTVV.

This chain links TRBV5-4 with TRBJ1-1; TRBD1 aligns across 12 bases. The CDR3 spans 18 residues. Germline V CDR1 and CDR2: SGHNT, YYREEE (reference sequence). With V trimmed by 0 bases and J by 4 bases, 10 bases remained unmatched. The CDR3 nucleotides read TGTGCCAGCAGCTTGGGGCCGGGACAGGGGGCCTCACTCACTGAAGCTTTCTTT. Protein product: CASSLGPGQGASLTEAFF.

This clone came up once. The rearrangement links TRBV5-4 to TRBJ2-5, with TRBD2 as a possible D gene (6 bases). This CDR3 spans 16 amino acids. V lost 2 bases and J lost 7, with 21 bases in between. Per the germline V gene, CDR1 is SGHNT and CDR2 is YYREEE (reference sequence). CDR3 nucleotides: TGTGCCAGCAGCTTCGGAGGGGCGTCGGGGCCCGGGACCCAGTACTTC. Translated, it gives CASSFGGASGPGTQYF.

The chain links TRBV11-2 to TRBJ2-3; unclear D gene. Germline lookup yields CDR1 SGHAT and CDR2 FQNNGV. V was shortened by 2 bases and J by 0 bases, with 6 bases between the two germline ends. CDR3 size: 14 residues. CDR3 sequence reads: CASSLRASTDTQYF. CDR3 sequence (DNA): TGTGCCAGCAGCTTACGGGCTAGCACAGATACGCAGTATTTT.

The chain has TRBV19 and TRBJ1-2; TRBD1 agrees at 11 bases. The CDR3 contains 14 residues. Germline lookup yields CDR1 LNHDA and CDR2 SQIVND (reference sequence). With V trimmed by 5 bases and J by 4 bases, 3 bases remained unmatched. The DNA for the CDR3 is TGTGCCAGTAGTGGGACAGGGGGAATCTATGGCTACACCTTC. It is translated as CASSGTGGIYGYTF.

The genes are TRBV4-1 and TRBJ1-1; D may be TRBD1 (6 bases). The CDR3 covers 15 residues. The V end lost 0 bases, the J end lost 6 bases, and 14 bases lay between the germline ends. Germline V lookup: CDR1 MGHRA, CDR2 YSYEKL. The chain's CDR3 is CASSQDPGALAEAFF. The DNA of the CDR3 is TGCGCCAGCAGCCAAGATCCGGGGGCGTTGGCTGAAGCTTTCTTT.

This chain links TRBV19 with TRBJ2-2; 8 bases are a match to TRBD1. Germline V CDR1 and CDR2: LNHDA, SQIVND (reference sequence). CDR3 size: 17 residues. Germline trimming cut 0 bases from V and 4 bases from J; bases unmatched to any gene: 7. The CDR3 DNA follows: TGTGCCAGTAGTATAGACCCGGACAGGGTGATCACCGGGGAGCTGTTTTTT. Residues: CASSIDPDRVITGELFF.